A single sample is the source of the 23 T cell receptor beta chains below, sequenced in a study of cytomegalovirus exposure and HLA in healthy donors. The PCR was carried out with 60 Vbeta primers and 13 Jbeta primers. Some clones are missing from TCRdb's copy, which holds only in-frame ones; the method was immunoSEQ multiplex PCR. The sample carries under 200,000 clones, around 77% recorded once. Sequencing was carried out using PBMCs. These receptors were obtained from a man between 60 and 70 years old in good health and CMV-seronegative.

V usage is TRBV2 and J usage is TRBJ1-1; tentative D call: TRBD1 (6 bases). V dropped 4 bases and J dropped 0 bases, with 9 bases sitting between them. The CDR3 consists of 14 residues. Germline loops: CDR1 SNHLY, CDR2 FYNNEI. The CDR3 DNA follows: TGTGCCAGCAGTGGGGACAACCTGAACACTGAAGCTTTCTTT. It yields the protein CASSGDNLNTEAFF.

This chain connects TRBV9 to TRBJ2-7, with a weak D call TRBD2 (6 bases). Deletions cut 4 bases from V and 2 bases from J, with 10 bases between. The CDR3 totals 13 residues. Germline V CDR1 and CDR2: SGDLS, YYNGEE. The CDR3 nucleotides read TGTGCCAGCAGCCCGGGAGTGACCTACGAGCAGTACTTC. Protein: CASSPGVTYEQYF.

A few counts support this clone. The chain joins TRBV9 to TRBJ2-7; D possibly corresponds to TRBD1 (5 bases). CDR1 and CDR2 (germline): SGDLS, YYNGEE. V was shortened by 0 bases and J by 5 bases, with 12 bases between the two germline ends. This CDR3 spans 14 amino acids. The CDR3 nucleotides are TGTGCCAGCAGCGTAGGGCAGGGAATCCACGAGCAGTACTTC. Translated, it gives CASSVGQGIHEQYF.

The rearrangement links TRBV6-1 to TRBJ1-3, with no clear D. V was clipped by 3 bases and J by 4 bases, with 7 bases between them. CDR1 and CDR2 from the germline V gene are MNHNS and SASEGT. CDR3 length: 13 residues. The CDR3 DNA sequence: TGTGCCAGCAGTGAGAGGGAAGGAAACACCATATATTTT. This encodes CASSEREGNTIYF.

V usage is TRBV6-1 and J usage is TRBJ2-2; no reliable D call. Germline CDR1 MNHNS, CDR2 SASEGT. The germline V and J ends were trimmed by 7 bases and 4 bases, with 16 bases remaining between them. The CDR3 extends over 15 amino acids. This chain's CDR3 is CASISGRNPTGELFF. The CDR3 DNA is TGTGCCAGCATATCTGGCCGAAACCCCACCGGGGAGCTGTTTTTT.

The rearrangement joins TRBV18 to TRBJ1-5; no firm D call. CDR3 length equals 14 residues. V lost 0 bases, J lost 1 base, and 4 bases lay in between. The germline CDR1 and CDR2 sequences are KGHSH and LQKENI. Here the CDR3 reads CASSPPGSNQPQHF. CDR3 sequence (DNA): TGTGCCAGCTCACCACCTGGCAGCAATCAGCCCCAGCATTTT.

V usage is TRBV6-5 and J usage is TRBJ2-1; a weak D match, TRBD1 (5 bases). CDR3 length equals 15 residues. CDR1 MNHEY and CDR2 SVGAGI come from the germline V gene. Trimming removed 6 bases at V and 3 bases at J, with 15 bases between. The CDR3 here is CASSGGRTLYNEQFF. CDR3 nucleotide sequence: TGTGCCAGCAGCGGCGGACGGACACTCTACAATGAGCAGTTCTTC.

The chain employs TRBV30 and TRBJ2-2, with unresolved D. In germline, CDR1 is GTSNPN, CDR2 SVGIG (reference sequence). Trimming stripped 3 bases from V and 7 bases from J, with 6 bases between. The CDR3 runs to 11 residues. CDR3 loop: CAWREYGELFF. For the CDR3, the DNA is TGTGCCTGGAGAGAGTACGGGGAGCTGTTTTTT.

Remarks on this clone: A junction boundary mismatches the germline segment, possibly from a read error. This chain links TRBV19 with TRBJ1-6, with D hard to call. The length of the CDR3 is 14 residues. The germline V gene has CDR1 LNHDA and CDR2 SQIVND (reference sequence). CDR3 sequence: CASSDREQNSPLNF. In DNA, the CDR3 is TGTGCCAGTAGCGATCGAGAGCAAAATTCACCCCTCAACTTT.

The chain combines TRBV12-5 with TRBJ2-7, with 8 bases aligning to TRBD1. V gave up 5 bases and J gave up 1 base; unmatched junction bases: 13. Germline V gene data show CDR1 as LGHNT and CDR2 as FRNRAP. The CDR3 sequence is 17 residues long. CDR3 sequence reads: CASGPHVRTGHSYEQYF. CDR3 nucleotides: TGTGCTAGTGGTCCTCATGTCCGGACAGGGCATTCCTACGAGCAGTACTTC.

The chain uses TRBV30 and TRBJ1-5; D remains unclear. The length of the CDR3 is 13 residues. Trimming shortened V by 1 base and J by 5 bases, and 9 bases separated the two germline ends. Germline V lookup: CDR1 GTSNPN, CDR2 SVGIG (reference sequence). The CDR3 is CAWSELLDQPQHF. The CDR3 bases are TGTGCCTGGAGTGAACTCTTAGATCAGCCCCAGCATTTT.

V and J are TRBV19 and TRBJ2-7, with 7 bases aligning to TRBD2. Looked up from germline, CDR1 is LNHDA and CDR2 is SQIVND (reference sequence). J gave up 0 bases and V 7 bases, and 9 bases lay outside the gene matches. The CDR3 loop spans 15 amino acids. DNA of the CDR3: TGTGCCAGTACCACCCGGGGCGGGAGCTCCTACGAGCAGTACTTC. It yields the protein CASTTRGGSSYEQYF.

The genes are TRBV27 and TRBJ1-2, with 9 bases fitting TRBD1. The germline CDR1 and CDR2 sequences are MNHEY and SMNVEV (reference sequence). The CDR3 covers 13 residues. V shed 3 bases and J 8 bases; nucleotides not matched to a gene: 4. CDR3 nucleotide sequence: TGTGCCAGCAGTTTGGGACAGGGAGGGGGCTACACCTTC. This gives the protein CASSLGQGGGYTF.

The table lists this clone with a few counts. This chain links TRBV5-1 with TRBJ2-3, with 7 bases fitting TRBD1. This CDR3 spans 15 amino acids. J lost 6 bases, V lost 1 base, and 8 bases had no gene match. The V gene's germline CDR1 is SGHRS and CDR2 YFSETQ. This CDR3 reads CASSLTRQGADTQYF. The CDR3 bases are TGCGCCAGCAGCTTGACGAGACAGGGAGCGGATACGCAGTATTTT.

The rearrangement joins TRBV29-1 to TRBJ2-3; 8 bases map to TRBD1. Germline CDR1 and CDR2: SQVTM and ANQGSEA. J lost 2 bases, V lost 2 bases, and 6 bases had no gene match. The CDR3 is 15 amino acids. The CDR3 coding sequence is TGCAGCGTTGAATCGCCGACAGGGGCCACAGATACGCAGTATTTT. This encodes CSVESPTGATDTQYF.

The CDR3 spells CASSPRQGNWAFF. The CDR3 DNA sequence: TGCGCCAGCAGCCCCAGACAGGGTAATTGGGCTTTCTTT. This chain joins TRBV5-1 and TRBJ1-1; 7 bases are a match to TRBD1. There are 13 residues in the CDR3. The germline V gene encodes CDR1 SGHRS and CDR2 YFSETQ. The ends lost 4 bases at V and 11 bases at J; junction bases unmatched: 11.

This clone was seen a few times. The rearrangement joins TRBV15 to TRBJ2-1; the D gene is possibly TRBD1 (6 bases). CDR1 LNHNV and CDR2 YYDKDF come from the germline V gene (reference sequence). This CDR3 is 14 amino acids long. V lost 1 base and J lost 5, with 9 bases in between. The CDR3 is CATSRGQEHNEQFF. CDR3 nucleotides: TGTGCCACCAGCAGAGGACAGGAGCACAATGAGCAGTTCTTC.

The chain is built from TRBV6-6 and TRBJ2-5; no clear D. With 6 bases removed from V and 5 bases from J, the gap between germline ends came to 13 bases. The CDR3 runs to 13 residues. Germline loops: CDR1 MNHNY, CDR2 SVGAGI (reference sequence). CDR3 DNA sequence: TGTGCCAGCAGCCTGATAGCCCGTGAGACCCAGTACTTC. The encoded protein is CASSLIARETQYF.

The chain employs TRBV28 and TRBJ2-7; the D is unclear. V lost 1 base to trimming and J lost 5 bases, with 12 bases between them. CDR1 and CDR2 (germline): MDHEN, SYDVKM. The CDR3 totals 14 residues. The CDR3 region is CASSLYPAGHEQYF. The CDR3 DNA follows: TGTGCCAGCAGTTTATACCCGGCAGGCCACGAGCAGTACTTC.

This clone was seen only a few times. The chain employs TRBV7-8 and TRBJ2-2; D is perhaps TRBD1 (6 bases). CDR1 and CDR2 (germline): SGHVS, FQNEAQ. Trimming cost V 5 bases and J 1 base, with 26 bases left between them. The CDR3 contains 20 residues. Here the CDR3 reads CASSPKWGTTGTQNTGELFF. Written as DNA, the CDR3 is TGTGCCAGCAGCCCAAAATGGGGAACCACCGGGACACAGAACACCGGGGAGCTGTTTTTT.

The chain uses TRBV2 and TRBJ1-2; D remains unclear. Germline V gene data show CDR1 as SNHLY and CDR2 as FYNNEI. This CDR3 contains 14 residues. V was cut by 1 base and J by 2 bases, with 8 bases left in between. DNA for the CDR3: TGTGCCAGCAGTGAAGGGGGAGGAAACTATGGCTACACCTTC. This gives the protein CASSEGGGNYGYTF. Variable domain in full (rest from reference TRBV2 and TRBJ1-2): EPEVTQTPSHQVTQMGQEVILRCVPISNHLYFYWYRQILGQKVEFLVSFYNNEISEKSEIFDDQFSVERPDGSNFTLKIRSTKLEDSAMYFCASSEGGGNYGYTFGSGTRLTVV.

Here the CDR3 reads CASKTEGARSGANVLTF. The DNA of the CDR3 is TGTGCCAGTAAGACGGAAGGGGCACGCTCTGGGGCCAACGTCCTGACTTTC. The V call is TRBV10-3, the J call TRBJ2-6; a possible D gene is TRBD1 (5 bases). The CDR3 extends over 17 amino acids. Germline-derived CDR1 and CDR2 are ENHRY and SYGVKD. The V gene lost 10 bases and the J gene lost 0 bases, with 19 bases spanning the gap.

The CDR3 region is CASSQGTGLGYTF. DNA for the CDR3: TGTGCCAGCAGTCAGGGGACGGGACTAGGCTACACCTTC. This chain joins TRBV6-5 and TRBJ1-2; weak D call: TRBD1 (6 bases). CDR1 is MNHEY, CDR2 SVGAGI, per germline. The CDR3 totals 13 residues. Trimming cost V 5 bases and J 8 bases, with 15 bases left between them.